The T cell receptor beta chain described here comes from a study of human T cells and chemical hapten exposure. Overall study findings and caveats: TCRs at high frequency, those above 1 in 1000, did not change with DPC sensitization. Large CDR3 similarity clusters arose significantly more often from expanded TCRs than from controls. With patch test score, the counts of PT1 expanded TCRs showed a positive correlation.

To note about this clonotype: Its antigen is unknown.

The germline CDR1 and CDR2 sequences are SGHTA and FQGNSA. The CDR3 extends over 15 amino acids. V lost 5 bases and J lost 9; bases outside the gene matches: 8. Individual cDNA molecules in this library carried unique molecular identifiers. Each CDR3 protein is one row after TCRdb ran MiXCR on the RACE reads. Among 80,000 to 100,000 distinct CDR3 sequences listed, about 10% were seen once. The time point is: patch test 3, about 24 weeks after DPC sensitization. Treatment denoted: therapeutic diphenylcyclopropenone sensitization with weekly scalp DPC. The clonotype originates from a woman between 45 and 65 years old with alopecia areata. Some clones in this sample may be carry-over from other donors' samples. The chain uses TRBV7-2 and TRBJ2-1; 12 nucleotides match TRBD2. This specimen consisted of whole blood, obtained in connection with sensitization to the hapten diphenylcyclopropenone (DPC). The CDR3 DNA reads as TGTGCCAGCAGCCCCCTAGCGGGAGGGGGGGGTGAGCAGTTCTTC. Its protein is CASSPLAGGGGEQFF.